A selection of T cell receptor beta chains follows, all from one sample in a study of shared clonotypes between healthy human individuals. This table comes from immunoSEQ multiplex PCR, and its TCRdb copy is limited to in-frame clones, with some not included. Of roughly 640,000 clones listed, 74% are singletons. Sequencing was done on a sample of memory CD4+ T cells sorted from blood. The receptors were gathered from a woman in her thirties in good health. Both conserved end residues are part of each CDR3. A D gene is named only where the DNA matches it firmly. Some rows have no size entry. The others give once, few or many, or a class for an expanded clone.

.	TRBD1	TRBV29-1	TRBJ2-7	CSVVGTGRYEQYF	TGCAGCGTTGTGGGGACAGGGCGGTACGAGCAGTACTTC
.	TRBD1	TRBV28	TRBJ1-5	CASEDRGNQPQHF	TGTGCCAGCGAGGACAGGGGCAATCAGCCCCAGCATTTT
.	.	TRBV28	TRBJ1-4	CASSSTGTGKEKLFF	TGTGCCAGCAGTTCAACGGGCACTGGAAAAGAAAAACTGTTTTTT
few	TRBD2	TRBV7-2	TRBJ2-4	CASSLGPSGGNIQYF	TGTGCCAGCAGCTTAGGTCCTAGCGGGGGAAACATTCAGTACTTC
.	TRBD2	TRBV13	TRBJ2-7	CASSSLAGGVPYEQYF	TGTGCCAGCAGTTCCCTAGCGGGAGGGGTCCCCTACGAGCAGTACTTC
.	.	TRBV5-6	TRBJ1-5	CASSQLGGTSDQPQHF	TGTGCCAGCAGCCAATTGGGTGGGACAAGTGATCAGCCCCAGCATTTT
.	.	TRBV11-2	TRBJ2-7	CASSLRPADEQYF	TGTGCCAGCAGCTTGAGGCCCGCTGACGAGCAGTACTTC
.	TRBD2	TRBV14	TRBJ2-7	CASSHGTSGDYEQYF	TGTGCCAGCAGCCATGGGACTAGCGGGGACTACGAGCAGTACTTC
many	TRBD1	TRBV5-6	TRBJ1-2	CASSLPRTGGNYGYTF	TGTGCCAGCAGCTTACCTAGGACAGGAGGGAACTATGGCTACACCTTC
.	TRBD1	TRBV5-1	TRBJ2-7	CASSLMLGTDYEQYF	TGCGCCAGCAGCTTGATGTTGGGGACAGACTACGAGCAGTACTTC
.	.	TRBV30	TRBJ1-1	CAWTPSLTEAFF	TGTGCCTGGACCCCCAGTCTCACTGAAGCTTTCTTT
many	TRBD1	TRBV27	TRBJ1-2	CASSLSVAGGYYGYTF	TGTGCCAGCAGTTTATCGGTGGCAGGGGGCTACTATGGCTACACCTTC
.	.	TRBV5-1	TRBJ2-7	CASSRGLGRHEQYF	TGCGCCAGCAGCCGAGGGTTAGGGCGCCACGAGCAGTACTTC
few	.	TRBV2	TRBJ1-5	CASKGDFNQPQHF	TGTGCCAGCAAGGGAGACTTCAATCAGCCCCAGCATTTT
.	TRBD1	TRBV9	TRBJ2-7	CASSGRTGTSYEQYF	TGTGCCAGCAGCGGAAGGACAGGGACCTCCTACGAGCAGTACTTC
.	TRBD2	TRBV28	TRBJ2-3	CASRGLAGLTDTQYF	TGTGCCAGCAGGGGACTAGCGGGACTGACAGATACGCAGTATTTT
once	TRBD2	TRBV5-1	TRBJ2-1	CASSHRGLAGDNEQFF	TGCGCCAGCAGCCACAGGGGACTAGCGGGAGACAATGAGCAGTTCTTC
.	TRBD2	TRBV18	TRBJ2-1	CASSPGSSGSYEQFF	TGTGCCAGCTCACCGGGGTCTAGCGGGAGTTATGAGCAGTTCTTC
.	.	TRBV11-2	TRBJ2-3	CASSLEGSSTDTQYF	TGTGCCAGCAGCTTGGAGGGCTCTAGCACAGATACGCAGTATTTT
.	.	TRBV28	TRBJ2-7	CASSLGGLGYEQYF	TGTGCCAGCAGTTTAGGGGGTCTCGGGTACGAGCAGTACTTC
.	.	TRBV28	TRBJ1-1	CASSLRHTEAFF	TGTGCCAGCAGTTTAAGGCACACTGAAGCTTTCTTT
few	TRBD2	TRBV18	TRBJ2-5	CASSAGDGIKTQYF	TGTGCCAGCTCAGCGGGGGACGGGATAAAGACCCAGTACTTC
.	.	TRBV14	TRBJ2-7	CASSQLDEQYF	TGTGCCAGCAGCCAACTAGACGAGCAGTACTTC
.	.	TRBV28	TRBJ1-4	CASRFSGTANEKLFF	TGTGCCAGCAGGTTCTCAGGGACGGCTAATGAAAAACTGTTTTTT
.	.	TRBV9	TRBJ2-7	CASSSPTGQRNEQYF	TGTGCCAGCAGTTCCCCCACGGGACAAAGGAACGAGCAGTACTTC
.	.	TRBV27	TRBJ2-2	CASSQRASRDTGELFF	TGTGCCAGCAGCCAAAGGGCTAGCAGAGACACCGGGGAGCTGTTTTTT
.	TRBD1	TRBV5-1	TRBJ2-2	CASSRIDYRGTGELFF	TGCGCCAGCAGCCGAATCGACTACAGGGGGACCGGGGAGCTGTTTTTT
.	.	TRBV28	TRBJ2-6	CASRRVGANVLTF	TGTGCCAGCCGAAGAGTCGGGGCCAACGTCCTGACTTTC
.	TRBD2	TRBV12-5	TRBJ2-5	CASGLRLAGGGETQYF	TGTGCTAGTGGTTTGAGACTAGCGGGAGGAGGCGAGACCCAGTACTTC
.	.	TRBV11-2	TRBJ1-1	CASSRDLVGTEAFF	TGTGCCAGCAGCCGTGATTTGGTAGGCACTGAAGCTTTCTTT
.	.	TRBV2	TRBJ2-2	CASIGPYTGELFF	TGTGCCAGCATAGGTCCGTACACCGGGGAGCTGTTTTTT
.	.	TRBV18	TRBJ2-5	CASSPPGQGKETQYF	TGTGCCAGCTCACCACCGGGGCAGGGCAAAGAGACCCAGTACTTC
.	TRBD2	TRBV5-1	TRBJ2-5	CASSKQPSGRAPETQYF	TGCGCCAGCAGCAAGCAGCCGAGCGGGAGGGCCCCAGAGACCCAGTACTTC
few	.	TRBV28	TRBJ1-4	CASSLLGREEEKLFF	TGTGCCAGCAGTTTATTAGGCAGGGAGGAAGAAAAACTGTTTTTT
once	.	TRBV28	TRBJ2-1	CASSSMATNYNEQFF	TGTGCCAGCAGTTCGATGGCTACTAACTACAATGAGCAGTTCTTC
.	.	TRBV6-1	TRBJ2-7	CASSEEASGRLSYEQYF	TGTGCCAGCAGTGAAGAGGCGTCAGGACGACTCTCCTACGAGCAGTACTTC
.	TRBD2	TRBV18	TRBJ2-7	CASSPPSSGGYREQYF	TGTGCCAGCTCACCACCCTCTAGCGGCGGATATCGGGAGCAGTACTTC
.	TRBD2	TRBV27	TRBJ2-3	CASSFGVSGHTDTQYF	TGTGCCAGCAGTTTTGGGGTTAGCGGGCACACAGATACGCAGTATTTT
once	TRBD2	TRBV15	TRBJ2-1	CATSRRASGPVSYNEQFF	TGTGCCACCAGCCGACGCGCTAGCGGGCCCGTCTCCTACAATGAGCAGTTCTTC
.	TRBD1	TRBV2	TRBJ2-7	CASSEEQGASGYEQYF	TGTGCCAGCAGTGAGGAACAGGGGGCGTCCGGCTACGAGCAGTACTTC
many	.	TRBV7-6	TRBJ2-2	CASSLGVGDTGELFF	TGTGCCAGCAGCTTAGGAGTGGGGGACACCGGGGAGCTGTTTTTT
.	TRBD1	TRBV7-3	TRBJ2-1	CASSSGTGSVNEQFF	TGTGCCAGCAGCTCCGGGACAGGGTCCGTGAATGAGCAGTTCTTC
.	TRBD1	TRBV6-1	TRBJ1-5	CASSETGLYQPQHF	TGTGCCAGCAGTGAGACAGGGTTATATCAGCCCCAGCATTTT
.	.	TRBV5-7	TRBJ1-1	CASSQTTTEAFF	TGTGCCAGCAGCCAGACTACGACTGAAGCTTTCTTT
.	.	TRBV19	TRBJ1-1	CASSGGGYYEAFF	TGTGCCAGTAGTGGGGGGGGTTATTATGAAGCTTTCTTT
.	.	TRBV28	TRBJ2-2	CASSSGTFNTGELFF	TGTGCCAGCAGTTCCGGGACATTTAACACCGGGGAGCTGTTTTTT
.	.	TRBV5-6	TRBJ2-7	CASSFGRNDEQYF	TGTGCCAGCAGCTTTGGCAGAAACGACGAGCAGTACTTC
.	.	TRBV5-1	TRBJ2-7	CASSNQNRGLYEQYF	TGCGCCAGCAGCAACCAAAACAGGGGACTGTACGAGCAGTACTTC
.	TRBD1	TRBV7-2	TRBJ2-5	CASSFGTGETQYF	TGTGCCAGCAGCTTTGGGACAGGAGAGACCCAGTACTTC
few	.	TRBV19	TRBJ1-1	CASSTRTRNTEAFF	TGTGCCAGTAGTACCCGGACGAGAAACACTGAAGCTTTCTTT
.	.	TRBV29-1	TRBJ2-5	CSGYQSGSGTQYF	TGCAGCGGCTACCAATCTGGCTCCGGGACCCAGTACTTC
few	TRBD1	TRBV7-9	TRBJ1-2	CASSSGQGNYGYTF	TGTGCCAGCAGCTCCGGACAGGGGAACTATGGCTACACCTTC
.	.	TRBV7-9	TRBJ2-2	CASSHGAPNTGELFF	TGTGCCAGCAGCCACGGGGCCCCGAACACCGGGGAGCTGTTTTTT
.	.	TRBV28	TRBJ2-7	CASSLGSNYEQYF	TGTGCCAGCAGTTTAGGTTCTAACTACGAGCAGTACTTC
once	TRBD1	TRBV18	TRBJ1-2	CASSQGTGQDYGYTF	TGTGCCAGCTCACAGGGGACAGGGCAAGACTATGGCTACACCTTC